A selection of T cell receptor beta chains follows, all from one sample in a study of persistence of HIV-infected CD4 T cells. Sequenced by immunoSEQ multiplex PCR; TCRdb stores in-frame clones only, minus some. The data hold some 50,000 clones, with around 89% observed a single time. For these TCRs, the target antigens are not known. Specimen: CD4+ T cells sorted from PBMCs after approximately 19-hour stimulation, collected from a patient who received antiretroviral therapy. Receptor source: an adult woman with HIV who was CMV-seropositive. The CDR3 runs from the conserved cysteine through the conserved F or W. The order of the fields is J gene, V gene, clone size, CDR3 protein. The size entry is marked missing in some rows and otherwise reads once, few, many or a size class.

TRBJ2-6,TRBV4-3,.,CASSQGGGAFGANVLTF
TRBJ2-3,TRBV5-6,once,CASSLMGGGAPSTDTQYF
TRBJ1-1,TRBV5-6,.,CASSPGGSRTEAFF
TRBJ1-1,TRBV5-8,.,CASSPTGYQTNTEAFF
TRBJ1-4,TRBV7-2,.,CASSERTNEKLFF
TRBJ2-7,TRBV28,.,CASSPDYEQYF
TRBJ2-5,TRBV6-2/TRBV6-3,.,CASSKDGETQYF
TRBJ2-2,TRBV27,.,CASSQGDSGELFF
TRBJ1-5,TRBV28,.,CASSLQASNQPQHF
TRBJ2-7,TRBV7-2,.,CASSLGIRGALSYEQYF
TRBJ1-1,TRBV28,.,CASTKYPPGLDRDTEAFF
TRBJ1-1,TRBV29-1,.,CSSRGGSEAFF
TRBJ1-2,TRBV7-6,.,CASSLNSGGYGYTF
TRBJ1-6,TRBV6-5,.,CASSYSTRRNSPLHF
TRBJ1-1,TRBV20-1,.,CSAPLNTEAFF
TRBJ2-1,TRBV5-4,.,CASSLTSETYNEQFF
TRBJ1-1,TRBV18,once,CASSYQGSMNTEAFF
TRBJ1-2,TRBV19,.,CATSPGRTYGYTF
TRBJ1-1,TRBV18,few,CASSPQRDPNTEAFF
TRBJ2-6,TRBV3-1/TRBV3-2,.,CASSQDELGGRISGANVLTF
TRBJ2-2,TRBV15,once,CATSSGRTANTGELFF
TRBJ2-2,TRBV5-6,.,CASSVDSYTGELFF
TRBJ1-6,TRBV28,few,CASTSRSNSPLHF